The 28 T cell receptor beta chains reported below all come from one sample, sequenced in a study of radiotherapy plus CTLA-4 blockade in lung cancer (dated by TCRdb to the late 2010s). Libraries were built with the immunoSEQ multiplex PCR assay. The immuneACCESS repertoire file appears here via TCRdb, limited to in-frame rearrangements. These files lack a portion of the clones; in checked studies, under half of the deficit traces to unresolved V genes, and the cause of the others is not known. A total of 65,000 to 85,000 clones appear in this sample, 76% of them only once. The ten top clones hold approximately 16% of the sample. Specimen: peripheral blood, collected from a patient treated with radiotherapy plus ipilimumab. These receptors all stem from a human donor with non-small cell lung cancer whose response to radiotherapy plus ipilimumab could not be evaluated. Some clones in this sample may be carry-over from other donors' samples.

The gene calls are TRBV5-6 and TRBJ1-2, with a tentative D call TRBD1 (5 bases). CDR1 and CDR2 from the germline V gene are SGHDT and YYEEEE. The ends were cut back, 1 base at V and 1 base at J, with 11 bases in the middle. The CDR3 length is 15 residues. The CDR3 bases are TGTGCCAGCAGCTTGCTTCAGGGAATTAACTATGGCTACACCTTC. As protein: CASSLLQGINYGYTF.

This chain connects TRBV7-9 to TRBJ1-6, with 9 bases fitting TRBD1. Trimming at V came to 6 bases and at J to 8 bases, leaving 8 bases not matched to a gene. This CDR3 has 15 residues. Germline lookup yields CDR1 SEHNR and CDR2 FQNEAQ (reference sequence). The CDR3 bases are TGTGCCAGCAGTTCAACAGGGGGCTGGGATTCACCCCTCCACTTT. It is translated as CASSSTGGWDSPLHF.

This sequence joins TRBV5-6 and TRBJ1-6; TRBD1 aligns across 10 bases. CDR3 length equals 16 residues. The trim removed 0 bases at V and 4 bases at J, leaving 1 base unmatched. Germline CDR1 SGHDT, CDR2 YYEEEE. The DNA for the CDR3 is TGTGCCAGCAGCTTGGGACAGGGGGCTTATAATTCACCCCTCCACTTT. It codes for CASSLGQGAYNSPLHF.

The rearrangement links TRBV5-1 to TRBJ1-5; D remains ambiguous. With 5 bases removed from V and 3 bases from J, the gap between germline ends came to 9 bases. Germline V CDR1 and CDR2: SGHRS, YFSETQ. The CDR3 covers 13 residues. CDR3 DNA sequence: TGCGCCAGCAGTTTAGAAGTCAATCAGCCCCAGCATTTT. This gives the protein CASSLEVNQPQHF.

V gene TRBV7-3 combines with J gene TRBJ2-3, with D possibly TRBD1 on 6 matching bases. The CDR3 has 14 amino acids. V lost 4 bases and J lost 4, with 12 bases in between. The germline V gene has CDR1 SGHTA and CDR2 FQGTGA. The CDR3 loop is CASSYTGYADTQYF. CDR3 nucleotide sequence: TGTGCCAGCAGCTATACAGGGTACGCAGATACGCAGTATTTT. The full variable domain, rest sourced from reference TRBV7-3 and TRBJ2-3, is GAGVSQTPSNKVTEKGKYVELRCDPISGHTALYWYRQSLGQGPEFLIYFQGTGAADDSGLPNDRFFAVRPEGSVSTLKIQRTERGDSAVYLCASSYTGYADTQYFGPGTRLTVL.

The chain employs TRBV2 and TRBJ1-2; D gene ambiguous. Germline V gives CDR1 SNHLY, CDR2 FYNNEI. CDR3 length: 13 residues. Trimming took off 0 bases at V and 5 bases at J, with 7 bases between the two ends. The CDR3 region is CASSEAQYYGYTF. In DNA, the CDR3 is TGTGCCAGCAGTGAAGCGCAGTATTATGGCTACACCTTC.

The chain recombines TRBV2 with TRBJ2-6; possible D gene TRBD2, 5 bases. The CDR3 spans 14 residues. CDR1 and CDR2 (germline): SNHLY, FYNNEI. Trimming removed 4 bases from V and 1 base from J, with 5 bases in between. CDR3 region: CASSGLSGANVLTF. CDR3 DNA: TGTGCCAGCAGTGGACTATCTGGGGCCAACGTCCTGACTTTC.

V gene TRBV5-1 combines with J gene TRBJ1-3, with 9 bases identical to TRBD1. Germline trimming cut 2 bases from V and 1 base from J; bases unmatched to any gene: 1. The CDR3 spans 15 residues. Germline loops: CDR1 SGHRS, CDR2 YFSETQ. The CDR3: CASSFGTGSGNTIYF. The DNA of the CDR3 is TGCGCCAGCAGCTTTGGGACAGGGTCTGGAAACACCATATATTTT.

The CDR3 DNA follows: TGTGCCAGCAGTTTACTCCCACAGGGGCGCGGAACCTCCTACGAGCAGTACTTC. Its translation is CASSLLPQGRGTSYEQYF. The chain combines TRBV27 with TRBJ2-5, with TRBD1 matching over 7 bases. The DNA end is a closer match to TRBJ2-7, so the J assignment may be wrong. Germline lookup yields CDR1 MNHEY and CDR2 SMNVEV (reference sequence). The CDR3 is 18 residues long.

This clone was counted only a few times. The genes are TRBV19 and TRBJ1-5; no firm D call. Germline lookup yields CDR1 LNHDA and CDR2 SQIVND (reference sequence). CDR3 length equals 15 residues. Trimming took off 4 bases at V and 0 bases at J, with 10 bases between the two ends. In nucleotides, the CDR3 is TGTGCCAGTAGTAGAGGGCGGAATAGCAATCAGCCCCAGCATTTT. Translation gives CASSRGRNSNQPQHF.

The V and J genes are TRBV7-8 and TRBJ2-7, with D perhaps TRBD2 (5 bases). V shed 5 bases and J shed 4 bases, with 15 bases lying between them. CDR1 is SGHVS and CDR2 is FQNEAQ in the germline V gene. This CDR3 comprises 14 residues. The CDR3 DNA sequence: TGTGCCAGCAGCCGTAGAGGGTCGGCGTACGAGCAGTACTTC. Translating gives CASSRRGSAYEQYF.

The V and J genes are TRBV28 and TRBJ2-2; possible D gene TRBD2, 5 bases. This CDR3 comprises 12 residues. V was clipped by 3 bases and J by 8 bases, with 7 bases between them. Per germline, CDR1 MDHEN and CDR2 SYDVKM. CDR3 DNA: TGTGCCAGCAGTTTTGAGGGAGGGGAGCTGTTTTTT. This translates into CASSFEGGELFF.

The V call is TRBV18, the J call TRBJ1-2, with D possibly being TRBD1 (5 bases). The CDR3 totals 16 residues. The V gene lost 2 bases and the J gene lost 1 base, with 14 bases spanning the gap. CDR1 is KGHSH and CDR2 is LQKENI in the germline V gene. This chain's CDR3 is CASSPESSRGNYGYTF. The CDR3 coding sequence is TGTGCCAGCTCACCAGAGTCGAGTAGGGGTAACTATGGCTACACCTTC. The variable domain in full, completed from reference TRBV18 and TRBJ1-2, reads NAGVMQNPRHLVRRRGQEARLRCSPMKGHSHVYWYRQLPEEGLKFMVYLQKENIIDESGMPKERFSAEFPKEGPSILRIQQVVRGDSAAYFCASSPESSRGNYGYTFGSGTRLTVV.

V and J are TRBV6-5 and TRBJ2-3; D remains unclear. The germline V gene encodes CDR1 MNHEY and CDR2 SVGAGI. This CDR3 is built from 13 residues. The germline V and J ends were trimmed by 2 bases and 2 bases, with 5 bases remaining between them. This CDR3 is CASSYDTTDTQYF. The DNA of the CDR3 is TGTGCCAGCAGTTACGACACCACAGATACGCAGTATTTT.

The CDR3 coding sequence is TGTGCCAGCAGGACCCCGGAGGTCGGGGAGCTGTTTTTT. Its translation is CASRTPEVGELFF. The J gene is TRBJ2-2, the V gene TRBV6-1; D may be TRBD2 (5 bases). The length of the CDR3 is 13 residues. V lost 6 bases, J lost 7 bases, and 12 bases lay in between. Germline V gene data show CDR1 as MNHNS and CDR2 as SASEGT.

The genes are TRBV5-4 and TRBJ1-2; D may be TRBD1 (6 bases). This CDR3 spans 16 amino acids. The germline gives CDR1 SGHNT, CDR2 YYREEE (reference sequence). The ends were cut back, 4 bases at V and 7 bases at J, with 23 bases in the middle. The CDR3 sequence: CASSRDRMEYYGGYTF. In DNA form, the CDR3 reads TGTGCCAGCAGCCGTGACAGGATGGAGTATTACGGTGGCTACACCTTC. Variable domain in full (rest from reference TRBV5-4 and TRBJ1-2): ETGVTQSPTHLIKTRGQQVTLRCSSQSGHNTVSWYQQALGQGPQFIFQYYREEENGRGNFPPRFSGLQFPNYSSELNVNALELDDSALYLCASSRDRMEYYGGYTFGSGTRLTVV.

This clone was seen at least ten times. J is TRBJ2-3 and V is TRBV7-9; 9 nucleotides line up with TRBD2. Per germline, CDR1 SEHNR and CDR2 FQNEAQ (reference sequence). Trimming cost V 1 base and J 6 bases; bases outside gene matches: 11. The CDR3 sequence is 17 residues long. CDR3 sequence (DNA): TGTGCCAGCAGCTTAGTTCCACTAGCGGGCTTATATGATACGCAGTATTTT. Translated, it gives CASSLVPLAGLYDTQYF.

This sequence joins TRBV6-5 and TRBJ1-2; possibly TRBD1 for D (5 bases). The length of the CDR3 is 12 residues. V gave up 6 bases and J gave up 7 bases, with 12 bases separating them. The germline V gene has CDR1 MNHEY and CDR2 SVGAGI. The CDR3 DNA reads TGTGCCAGCAGCCCTCCCCAGGGTGGCTACACCTTC. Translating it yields CASSPPQGGYTF.

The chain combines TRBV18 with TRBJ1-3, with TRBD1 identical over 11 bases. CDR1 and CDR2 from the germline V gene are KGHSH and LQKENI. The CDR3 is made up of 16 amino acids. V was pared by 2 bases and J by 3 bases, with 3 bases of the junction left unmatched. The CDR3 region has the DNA TGTGCCAGCTCACCAGCCGGGACAGGGGGTGGAAACACCATATATTTT. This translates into CASSPAGTGGGNTIYF.

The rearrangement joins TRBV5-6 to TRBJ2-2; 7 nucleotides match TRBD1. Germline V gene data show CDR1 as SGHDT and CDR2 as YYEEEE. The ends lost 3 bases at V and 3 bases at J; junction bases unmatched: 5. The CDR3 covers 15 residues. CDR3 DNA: TGTGCCAGCAGCTCCATGACAGGGTACACCGGGGAGCTGTTTTTT. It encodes CASSSMTGYTGELFF.

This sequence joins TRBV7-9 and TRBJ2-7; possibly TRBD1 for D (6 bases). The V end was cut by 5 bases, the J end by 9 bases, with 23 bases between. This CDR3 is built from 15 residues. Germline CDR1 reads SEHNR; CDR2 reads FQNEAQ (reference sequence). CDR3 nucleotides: TGTGCCAGCAGCCGAGATGGACAGAAACCCCTAGGGCAGTACTTC. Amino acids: CASSRDGQKPLGQYF. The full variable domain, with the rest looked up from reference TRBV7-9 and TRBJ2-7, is DTGVSQNPRHKITKRGQNVTFRCDPISEHNRLYWYRQTLGQGPEFLTYFQNEAQLEKSRLLSDRFSAERPKGSFSTLEIQRTEQGDSAMYLCASSRDGQKPLGQYFGPGTRLTVT.

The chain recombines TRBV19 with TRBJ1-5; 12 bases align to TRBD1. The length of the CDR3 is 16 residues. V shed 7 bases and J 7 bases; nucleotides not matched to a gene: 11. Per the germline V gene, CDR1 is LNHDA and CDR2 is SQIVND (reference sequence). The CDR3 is CASNPTRGQGAQPQHF. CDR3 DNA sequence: TGTGCCAGTAACCCTACGAGGGGACAGGGGGCCCAGCCCCAGCATTTT. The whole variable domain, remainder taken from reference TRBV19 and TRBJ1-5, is DGGITQSPKYLFRKEGQNVTLSCEQNLNHDAMYWYRQDPGQGLRLIYYSQIVNDFQKGDIAEGYSVSREKKESFPLTVTSAQKNPTAFYLCASNPTRGQGAQPQHFGDGTRLSIL.

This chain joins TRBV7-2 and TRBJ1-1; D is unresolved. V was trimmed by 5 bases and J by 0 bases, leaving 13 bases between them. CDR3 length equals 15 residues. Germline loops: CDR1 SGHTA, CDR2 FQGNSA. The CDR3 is CASSPEAGMNTEAFF. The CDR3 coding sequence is TGTGCCAGCAGCCCAGAGGCGGGAATGAACACTGAAGCTTTCTTT.

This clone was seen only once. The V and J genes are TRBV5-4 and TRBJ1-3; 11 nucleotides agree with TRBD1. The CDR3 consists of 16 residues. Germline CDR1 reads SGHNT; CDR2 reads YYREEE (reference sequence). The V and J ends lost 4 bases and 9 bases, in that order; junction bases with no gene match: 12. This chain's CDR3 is CASSPGQGAGMGTIYF. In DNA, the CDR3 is TGTGCCAGCAGCCCTGGACAGGGGGCCGGGATGGGCACCATATATTTT.

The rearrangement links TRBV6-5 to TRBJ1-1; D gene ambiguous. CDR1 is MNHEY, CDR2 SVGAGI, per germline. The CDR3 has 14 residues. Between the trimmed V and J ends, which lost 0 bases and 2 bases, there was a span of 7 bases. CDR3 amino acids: CASSYSGSNTEAFF. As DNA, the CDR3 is TGTGCCAGCAGTTACTCAGGGAGCAACACTGAAGCTTTCTTT.

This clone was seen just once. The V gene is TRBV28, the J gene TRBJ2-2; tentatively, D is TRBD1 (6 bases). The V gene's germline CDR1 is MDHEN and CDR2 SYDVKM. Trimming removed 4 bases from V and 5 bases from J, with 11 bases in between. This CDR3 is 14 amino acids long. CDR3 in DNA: TGTGCCAGCAGTTCGGGACAAACTACCGGGGAGCTGTTTTTT. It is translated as CASSSGQTTGELFF.

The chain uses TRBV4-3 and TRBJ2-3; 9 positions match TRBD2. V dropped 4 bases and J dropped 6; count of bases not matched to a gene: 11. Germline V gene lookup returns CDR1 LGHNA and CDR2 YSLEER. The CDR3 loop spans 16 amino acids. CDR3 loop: CASSLTAGGRADTQYF. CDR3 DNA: TGCGCCAGCAGCCTGACAGCGGGGGGACGGGCGGATACGCAGTATTTT.

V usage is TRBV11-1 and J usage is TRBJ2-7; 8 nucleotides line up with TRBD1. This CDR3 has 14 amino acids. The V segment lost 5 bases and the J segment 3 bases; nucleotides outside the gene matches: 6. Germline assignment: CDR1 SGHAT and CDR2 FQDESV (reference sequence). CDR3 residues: CASSPRTGNYEQYF. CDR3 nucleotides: TGTGCCAGCAGCCCTCGGACAGGGAACTACGAGCAGTACTTC.